Presented here are 5 T cell receptor beta chains from one specimen sequenced in a study of beta chain features in type 1 diabetes. The entirety of the isolated RNA underwent reverse transcription, so expressed TCRB transcripts were sequenced. Libraries were prepared by immunoSEQ multiplex PCR; TCRdb keeps only in-frame clonotypes and omits some of them. The sample lists some 500,000 clones, roughly 10% occurring once. The sequencing sample was made of naive CD4+ T cells from blood. The receptor source for this set is a woman under 30 in good health.

V and J are TRBV18 and TRBJ2-7, with 7 bases that match TRBD1. CDR1 is KGHSH, CDR2 LQKENI, per germline. The CDR3 extends over 14 amino acids. Trimming cost V 6 bases and J 6 bases; bases outside gene matches: 11. The chain's CDR3 is CASSPDRVTVEQYF. The CDR3 DNA is TGTGCCAGCTCCCCCGACAGGGTAACCGTCGAGCAGTACTTC.

This clone was counted a few times. V usage is TRBV9 and J usage is TRBJ2-1, with 8 bases lining up with TRBD2. Germline lookup yields CDR1 SGDLS and CDR2 YYNGEE. The CDR3 totals 15 residues. V gave up 0 bases and J gave up 4 bases; unmatched junction bases: 3. CDR3 protein: CASSVGVAGYNEQFF. The CDR3 DNA reads TGTGCCAGCAGCGTAGGTGTAGCGGGATACAATGAGCAGTTCTTC. Full variable domain (outside the CDR3, taken from reference TRBV9 and TRBJ2-1): DSGVTQTPKHLITATGQRVTLRCSPRSGDLSVYWYQQSLDQGLQFLIQYYNGEERAKGNILERFSAQQFPDLHSELNLSSLELGDSALYFCASSVGVAGYNEQFFGPGTRLTVL.

In its sample, this clone was seen a few times. This chain uses TRBV7-2 with TRBJ2-1; D is possibly TRBD2 (6 bases). Looked up from germline, CDR1 is SGHTA and CDR2 is FQGNSA. Trimming removed 5 bases from V and 10 bases from J, with 12 bases in between. This CDR3 region has 12 residues. The CDR3 region has the DNA TGTGCCAGCAGCCTGGGACTTTACGAGCAGTTCTTC. Protein product: CASSLGLYEQFF.

The V gene is TRBV5-1, the J gene TRBJ2-2; the match to TRBD2 covers 8 bases. Germline V gene data show CDR1 as SGHRS and CDR2 as YFSETQ. The CDR3 has 16 residues. Trimming at V came to 4 bases and at J to 4 bases, leaving 9 bases not matched to a gene. DNA for the CDR3: TGCGCCAGCAGCCCGACGGGACTAGACATCACCGGGGAGCTGTTTTTT. This encodes CASSPTGLDITGELFF. Full variable domain (rest looked up from reference TRBV5-1 and TRBJ2-2): KAGVTQTPRYLIKTRGQQVTLSCSPISGHRSVSWYQQTPGQGLQFLFEYFSETQRNKGNFPGRFSGRQFSNSRSEMNVSTLELGDSALYLCASSPTGLDITGELFFGEGSRLTVL.

This chain connects TRBV7-2 to TRBJ1-5; D is ambiguous. The CDR3 has 15 amino acids. Germline assignment: CDR1 SGHTA and CDR2 FQGNSA. Trimming cost V 1 base and J 6 bases, with 13 bases left between them. In nucleotides, the CDR3 is TGTGCCAGCAGCTTAGAGTCGGCAGGTACTCAGCCCCAGCATTTT. Encoded protein: CASSLESAGTQPQHF.